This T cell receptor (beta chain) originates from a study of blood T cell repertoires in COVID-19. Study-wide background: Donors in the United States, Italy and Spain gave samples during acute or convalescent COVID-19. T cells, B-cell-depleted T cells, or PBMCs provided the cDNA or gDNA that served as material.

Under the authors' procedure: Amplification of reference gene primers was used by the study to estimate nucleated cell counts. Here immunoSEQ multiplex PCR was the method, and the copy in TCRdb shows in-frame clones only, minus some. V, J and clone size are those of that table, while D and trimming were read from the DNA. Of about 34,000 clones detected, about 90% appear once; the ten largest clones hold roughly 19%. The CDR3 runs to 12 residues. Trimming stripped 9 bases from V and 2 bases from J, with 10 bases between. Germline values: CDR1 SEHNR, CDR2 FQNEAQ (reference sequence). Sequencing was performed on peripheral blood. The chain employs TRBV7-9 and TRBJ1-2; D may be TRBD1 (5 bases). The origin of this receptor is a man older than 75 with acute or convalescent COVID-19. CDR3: CASGQGNYGYTF. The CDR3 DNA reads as TGTGCCAGTGGGCAGGGAAACTATGGCTACACCTTC.